These 6 T cell receptor beta chains were all obtained from the same sample, sequenced in a study of neurological immune-mediated disorders. MiXCR, applied by TCRdb to the 5' RACE reads, yields one record per CDR3 protein. This table has just under 45,000 distinct CDR3 sequences, around a fifth appearing once. Time point specified: technical triplicate 3. The sequencing sample was made of PBMCs. The receptors come from a man aged 60 to 69 with HTLV-1-associated myelopathy (HAM/TSP).

This clonotype was detected many times. One end of the junction varies from germline; a read error may be responsible. The chain combines TRBV29-1 with TRBJ2-5; tentatively, D is TRBD1 (5 bases). Germline CDR1 and CDR2: SQVTM and ANQGSEA. The CDR3 has 12 amino acids. In DNA form, the CDR3 reads TGCAGCGTTGAAGATCGTGGCAGGGCTTTGAACTTC. This translates into CSVEDRGRALNF.

This clonotype was found many times. CDR3 protein: CASSLSGAFGNEQFF. Here the CDR3 DNA reads TGTGCCAGCAGCCTTAGCGGGGCGTTCGGGAATGAGCAGTTCTTC. The gene calls are TRBV4-2 and TRBJ2-1, with 8 bases aligning to TRBD2. CDR3 size: 15 residues. The ends lost 4 bases at V and 7 bases at J; junction bases unmatched: 9. Per the germline V gene, CDR1 is LGHNA and CDR2 is YNFKEQ.

Ten or more counts support this clonotype. The chain is built from TRBV11-2 and TRBJ2-3; the match to TRBD2 covers 12 bases. Germline CDR1 SGHAT, CDR2 FQNNGV. V gave up 1 base and J gave up 1 base; unmatched junction bases: 9. The CDR3 has 19 amino acids. The CDR3 loop reads CASSLGAGLAGMGTDTQYF. As DNA, the CDR3 is TGTGCCAGCAGCTTAGGTGCTGGACTAGCGGGAATGGGCACAGATACGCAGTATTTT.

This clonotype was seen ten or more times. V is TRBV10-3 and J is TRBJ1-6, with D maybe TRBD1 (6 bases). V was cut by 11 bases and J by 7 bases, with 15 bases left in between. Germline assignment: CDR1 ENHRY and CDR2 SYGVKD. CDR3 length: 13 amino acids. In DNA form, the CDR3 reads TGTGCCGCACAGGGTCGGCGAAATTCACCCCTCCACTTT. Protein: CAAQGRRNSPLHF.

The table lists this clonotype with many counts. The J gene is TRBJ2-7, the V gene TRBV7-9; a possible D gene is TRBD2 (7 bases). The CDR3 is made up of 15 amino acids. Germline CDR1 reads SEHNR; CDR2 reads FQNEAQ (reference sequence). Between the trimmed V and J ends, which lost 5 bases and 2 bases, there was a span of 16 bases. CDR3 region: CASSQREGVPYEQYF. In DNA form, the CDR3 reads TGTGCCAGCAGCCAGAGGGAGGGGGTTCCCTACGAGCAGTACTTC.

The chain employs TRBV5-1 and TRBJ2-3, with D possibly called TRBD1 or TRBD2 (5 bases each). The V end was cut by 4 bases, the J end by 6 bases, with 9 bases between. There are 12 residues in the CDR3. CDR1 is SGHRS and CDR2 is YFSETQ in the germline V gene. Here the CDR3 DNA reads TGCGCCAGCAGCGCCTGGGGGGATACGCAGTATTTT. This sequence encodes CASSAWGDTQYF.